A single sample is the source of the 25 T cell receptor beta chains below, sequenced in a study of blood T cell repertoires in COVID-19. Generated by immunoSEQ multiplex PCR, the TCRdb table keeps only in-frame clones and is missing some. The table lists fewer than 250,000 clones, about nine tenths of them singletons. Material for sequencing was peripheral blood. These receptors all stem from a man in his fifties with COVID-19, enrolled during active disease.

This clone was detected only once. The CDR3 region is CARPLRQRGMRVEQFF. Written as DNA, the CDR3 is TGTGCCAGGCCTCTCAGGCAGCGGGGTATGCGGGTTGAGCAGTTCTTC. The chain carries TRBV19 and TRBJ2-1, with TRBD2 matching over 7 bases. CDR1 is LNHDA and CDR2 is SQIVND in the germline V gene (reference sequence). V shed 9 bases, J shed 9 bases, and the junction held 20 bases outside the gene matches. The CDR3 is 16 residues long.

For the CDR3, the DNA is TGTGCCAGTAGTAGGGGGACAGGGGGCGCTGGGGAAAAACTGTTTTTT. It is translated as CASSRGTGGAGEKLFF. This chain connects TRBV19 to TRBJ1-4; 12 positions match TRBD1. The germline V gene encodes CDR1 LNHDA and CDR2 SQIVND (reference sequence). This CDR3 is 16 amino acids long. V shed 4 bases, J shed 8 bases, and the junction held 8 bases outside the gene matches.

V usage is TRBV30 and J usage is TRBJ1-3, with a weak D call TRBD1 (6 bases). V gave up 4 bases and J gave up 0 bases, with 16 bases separating them. Per the germline V gene, CDR1 is GTSNPN and CDR2 is SVGIG (reference sequence). The CDR3 totals 16 residues. The CDR3 region is CAWNWGGAISGNTIYF. Written as DNA, the CDR3 is TGTGCCTGGAATTGGGGGGGGGCAATCTCTGGAAACACCATATATTTT.

V is TRBV23-1 and J is TRBJ1-5; D ambiguous. TRBV23-1 belongs to the ORF category, with a function that is uncertain. The CDR3 covers 16 residues. Between the trimmed V and J ends, which lost 4 bases and 0 bases, there was a span of 13 bases. The CDR3 nucleotides read TGCGCCAGCAGTCCGCGACGGGAAGTTAGCAATCAGCCCCAGCATTTT. Translating it yields CASSPRREVSNQPQHF.

The genes are TRBV28 and TRBJ2-7, with 7 nucleotides matching TRBD1. This CDR3 spans 13 amino acids. Germline-derived CDR1 and CDR2 are MDHEN and SYDVKM. V was pared by 6 bases and J by 5 bases, with 7 bases of the junction left unmatched. CDR3 coding DNA: TGTGCCAGCAGCTACCAAGGGGGCAACGAGCAGTACTTC. Protein sequence: CASSYQGGNEQYF.

This rearrangement joins TRBV19 to TRBJ1-6, with D unclear. Trimming left V 5 bases short and J 0 bases short, with 5 bases between. Per germline, CDR1 LNHDA and CDR2 SQIVND (reference sequence). The CDR3 length is 14 residues. CDR3 protein: CASSYSSYNSPLHF. CDR3 nucleotides: TGTGCCAGTAGTTATAGCTCCTATAATTCACCCCTCCACTTT. The full variable domain, in which reference TRBV19 and TRBJ1-6 provide the parts outside the CDR3, is DGGITQSPKYLFRKEGQNVTLSCEQNLNHDAMYWYRQDPGQGLRLIYYSQIVNDFQKGDIAEGYSVSREKKESFPLTVTSAQKNPTAFYLCASSYSSYNSPLHFGNGTRLTVT.

The CDR3 DNA reads TGTGCCAGCAGCTTGTCGTCAGGGGGCGGCACTGAAGCTTTCTTT. Translation gives CASSLSSGGGTEAFF. This rearrangement joins TRBV5-4 to TRBJ1-1; 8 bases agree with TRBD1. The CDR3 consists of 15 residues. CDR1 is SGHNT, CDR2 YYREEE, per germline (reference sequence). After removal of 1 base from V and 4 bases from J, the junction contained 6 bases not matched to a gene.

This chain connects TRBV4-2 to TRBJ1-4; 9 nucleotides agree with TRBD1. V lost 0 bases and J lost 8; bases outside the gene matches: 4. In germline, CDR1 is LGHNA, CDR2 YNFKEQ. The CDR3 runs 15 residues. CDR3 DNA sequence: TGTGCCAGCAGCCAAGAGGGACAGGGAGGCGAAAAACTGTTTTTT. Its protein is CASSQEGQGGEKLFF.

With regard to this clone: Other DNA sequences from this sample encode an identical CDR3 as well. The chain recombines TRBV29-1 with TRBJ1-1; D gene unclear. V gave up 4 bases and J gave up 1 base, with 4 bases separating them. The CDR3 spans 11 residues. The germline V gene encodes CDR1 SQVTM and CDR2 ANQGSEA. CDR3 region: CSVVRNTEAFF. CDR3 DNA sequence: TGCAGCGTTGTGAGGAACACTGAAGCTTTCTTT.

The rearrangement links TRBV2 to TRBJ1-1; 8 bases line up with TRBD1. The CDR3 consists of 14 residues. Germline-derived CDR1 and CDR2 are SNHLY and FYNNEI. Germline trimming cut 7 bases from V and 1 base from J; bases unmatched to any gene: 5. In DNA form, the CDR3 reads TGTGCCAGCAAAACCGGGACAGGGAACACTGAAGCTTTCTTT. Translated: CASKTGTGNTEAFF.

This clone has only one observation. The chain combines TRBV7-9 with TRBJ2-1; 7 positions match TRBD1. Germline lookup yields CDR1 SEHNR and CDR2 FQNEAQ (reference sequence). J gave up 9 bases and V 4 bases, and 9 bases lay outside the gene matches. The CDR3 has 14 amino acids. The CDR3 sequence: CASSSTGTDSEQFF. The CDR3 DNA is TGTGCCAGCAGCTCAACCGGGACAGACAGTGAGCAGTTCTTC.

The rearrangement joins TRBV12-3 or TRBV12-4 to TRBJ1-2; 8 bases match TRBD1. The junction had 3 bases not matched to a gene; V was cut back by 3 bases and J by 6 bases. This CDR3 region has 13 residues. The CDR3 sequence is CASSFGQGNGYTF. In DNA form, the CDR3 reads TGTGCCAGCAGTTTCGGACAGGGCAATGGCTACACCTTC.

The chain couples TRBV30 to TRBJ2-1; 9 nucleotides line up with TRBD2. V trimming: 0 bases; J trimming: 3 bases; junction bases outside the gene matches: 0. This CDR3 spans 14 amino acids. The germline gives CDR1 GTSNPN, CDR2 SVGIG (reference sequence). CDR3 DNA: TGTGCCTGGAGTGTAGCGGGGGGCTACAATGAGCAGTTCTTC. This sequence encodes CAWSVAGGYNEQFF.

The chain couples TRBV6-5 to TRBJ2-4; 11 bases align to TRBD1. The ends lost 9 bases at V and 9 bases at J; junction bases unmatched: 10. Germline V CDR1 and CDR2: MNHEY, SVGAGI. The CDR3 runs to 14 residues. DNA for the CDR3: TGTGCCAGTCTTTTTCTTGGGACAGGGGGCATTCAGTACTTC. Its translation: CASLFLGTGGIQYF.

The chain combines TRBV29-1 with TRBJ1-1; 8 bases are a match to TRBD1. Germline CDR1 reads SQVTM; CDR2 reads ANQGSEA. V lost 7 bases and J lost 4; bases outside the gene matches: 8. The CDR3 contains 13 residues. DNA of the CDR3: TGCAGCGGTACCGGACAGGGCCCCACTGAAGCTTTCTTT. Its translation: CSGTGQGPTEAFF.

The chain couples TRBV11-3 to TRBJ2-5, with TRBD2 matching 12 bases. CDR1 and CDR2 from the germline V gene are SGHNT and YENEEA. The length of the CDR3 is 15 residues. The V and J ends lost 1 base and 5 bases, in that order; junction bases with no gene match: 2. CDR3 DNA: TGTGCCAGCAGCTTAGGACTAGCGGGAGTTGAGACCCAGTACTTC. Translated: CASSLGLAGVETQYF.

The chain recombines TRBV6-5 with TRBJ1-1, with a tentative D call TRBD1 (6 bases). The germline V and J ends were trimmed by 5 bases and 4 bases, with 11 bases remaining between them. From germline, CDR1 is MNHEY and CDR2 SVGAGI. The CDR3 runs 13 residues. CDR3 region: CASSTGRSTEAFF. The CDR3 DNA reads as TGTGCCAGCAGTACAGGGCGTAGCACTGAAGCTTTCTTT.

The genes are TRBV9 and TRBJ1-4; D perhaps matches TRBD1 (6 bases). Per the germline V gene, CDR1 is SGDLS and CDR2 is YYNGEE. V was shortened by 3 bases and J by 10 bases, with 16 bases between the two germline ends. The CDR3 sequence is 14 residues long. CDR3 nucleotide sequence: TGTGCCAGCAGCGATACAGGGTCTCATGGAAAACTGTTTTTT. This encodes CASSDTGSHGKLFF.

The chain has TRBV11-2 and TRBJ1-1; D is perhaps TRBD1 (5 bases). The ends were cut back, 8 bases at V and 5 bases at J, with 15 bases in the middle. There are 13 residues in the CDR3. In germline, CDR1 is SGHAT, CDR2 FQNNGV. The CDR3 DNA sequence: TGTGCCAGCGTCCGGGGGGAAGGGACTGAAGCTTTCTTT. As protein: CASVRGEGTEAFF.

This clone occurred a few times. This rearrangement joins TRBV6-5 to TRBJ2-3, with D possibly TRBD1 on 5 matching bases. Trimming left V 6 bases short and J 2 bases short, with 15 bases between. Per germline, CDR1 MNHEY and CDR2 SVGAGI. The CDR3 totals 15 residues. Here the CDR3 DNA reads TGTGCCAGCAGGCTGGGCAGGGCCTTCACAGATACGCAGTATTTT. Translation gives CASRLGRAFTDTQYF.

The chain is built from TRBV9 and TRBJ2-5; possibly TRBD1 for D (6 bases). CDR3 size: 14 residues. Per the germline V gene, CDR1 is SGDLS and CDR2 is YYNGEE. The ends were cut back, 0 bases at V and 4 bases at J, with 10 bases in the middle. CDR3 loop: CASSVGGQAETQYF. CDR3 nucleotides: TGTGCCAGCAGCGTAGGGGGGCAGGCAGAGACCCAGTACTTC.

The rearrangement links TRBV3-1 (or the pseudogene TRBV3-2) to TRBJ1-1; no clear D gene. This CDR3 has 15 residues. Germline loops: CDR1 LGHDT, CDR2 YNNKEL (reference sequence). Trimming removed 4 bases from V and 1 base from J, with 13 bases in between. This CDR3 reads CASSLERGRNTEAFF. The CDR3 coding sequence is TGTGCCAGCAGCCTCGAAAGAGGGCGGAACACTGAAGCTTTCTTT.

The chain joins TRBV30 to TRBJ1-2; TRBD1 matches at 7 bases. Per the germline V gene, CDR1 is GTSNPN and CDR2 is SVGIG (reference sequence). The V gene end was trimmed by 0 bases and the J gene end by 7 bases; junction bases not matched to a gene: 5. The CDR3 extends over 13 amino acids. This CDR3 reads CAWSVSDRAGYTF. CDR3 nucleotide sequence: TGTGCCTGGAGTGTATCCGACAGGGCTGGCTACACCTTC.

This chain links TRBV11-2 with TRBJ1-1, with TRBD1 identical over 7 bases. This CDR3 contains 15 residues. The V segment lost 1 base and the J segment 5 bases; nucleotides outside the gene matches: 7. The germline gives CDR1 SGHAT, CDR2 FQNNGV. CDR3 loop: CASSLVGTEGTEAFF. For the CDR3, the DNA is TGTGCCAGCAGCTTAGTTGGGACAGAAGGGACTGAAGCTTTCTTT. Full variable domain (rest looked up from reference TRBV11-2 and TRBJ1-1): EAGVAQSPRYKIIEKRQSVAFWCNPISGHATLYWYQQILGQGPKLLIQFQNNGVVDDSQLPKDRFSAERLKGVDSTLKIQPAKLEDSAVYLCASSLVGTEGTEAFFGQGTRLTVV.

The CDR3 sequence: CASSLSNYASEAFF. CDR3 DNA: TGTGCCAGCAGTTTATCGAATTACGCGTCCGAAGCTTTCTTT. This rearrangement joins TRBV27 to TRBJ1-1; no clear D gene. Trimming shortened V by 0 bases and J by 8 bases, and 13 bases separated the two germline ends. This CDR3 is 14 amino acids long. Germline lookup yields CDR1 MNHEY and CDR2 SMNVEV (reference sequence).